This T cell receptor beta chain derives from a study of blood T cell repertoires in COVID-19. The V gene's germline CDR1 is SGHAT and CDR2 FQNNGV. The CDR3 has 13 amino acids. J was trimmed by 1 base and V by 6 bases; bases with no gene match: 2. On this clone itself: This specimen includes other DNA sequences encoding the same CDR3.

Original handling: Nucleated cell number was recorded as an estimate derived from reference gene primer amplification. TCRdb's copy holds only in-frame clones and misses some; the assay was immunoSEQ multiplex PCR. From that table come the V and J calls and clone size; the DNA was used to work out D and trimming. The sample lists 200,000 to 250,000 clones, about 84% occurring once. The receptor comes from a middle-aged woman with acute COVID-19. What was sequenced was PBMCs or T cells enriched from blood (not recorded which). The V and J genes are TRBV11-2 and TRBJ2-7; 8 bases agree with TRBD1. The CDR3 loop reads CASRGTGSYEQYF. The CDR3 nucleotides read TGTGCCAGCAGAGGGACAGGTTCCTACGAGCAGTACTTC.